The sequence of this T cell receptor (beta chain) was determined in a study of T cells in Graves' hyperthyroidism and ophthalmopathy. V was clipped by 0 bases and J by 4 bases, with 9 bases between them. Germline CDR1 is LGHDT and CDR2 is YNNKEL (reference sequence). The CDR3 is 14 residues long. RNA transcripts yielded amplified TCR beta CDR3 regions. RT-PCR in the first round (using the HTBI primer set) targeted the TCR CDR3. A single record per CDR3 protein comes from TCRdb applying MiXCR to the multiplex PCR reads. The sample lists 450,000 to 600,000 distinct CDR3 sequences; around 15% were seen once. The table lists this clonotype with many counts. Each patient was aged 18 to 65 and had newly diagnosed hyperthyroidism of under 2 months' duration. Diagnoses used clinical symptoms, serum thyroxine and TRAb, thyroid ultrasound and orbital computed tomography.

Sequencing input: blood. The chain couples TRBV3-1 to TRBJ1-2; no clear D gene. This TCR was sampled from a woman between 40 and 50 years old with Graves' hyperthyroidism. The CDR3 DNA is TGTGCCAGCAGCCAAGAATTCCTGTTCTATGGCTACACCTTC. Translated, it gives CASSQEFLFYGYTF.